The 6 T cell receptor beta chains presented below share a single source sample, sequenced in a study of cytotoxic CD8 clonotypes in ibrutinib-treated CLL. Profiled with immunoSEQ multiplex PCR; TCRdb holds only in-frame clones, not every one. The sample carries 200,000 to 250,000 clones, 70% recorded once. Here the sequenced sample was PBMCs, taken after 12 months of ibrutinib treatment. The receptors derive from a human donor with chronic lymphocytic leukemia.

The chain couples TRBV5-1 to TRBJ1-2; TRBD1 is a possible D gene (6 bases). The length of the CDR3 is 13 residues. Trimming shortened V by 5 bases and J by 6 bases, and 14 bases separated the two germline ends. The germline gives CDR1 SGHRS, CDR2 YFSETQ. The CDR3 DNA follows: TGCGCCAGCAGAGAGGGGGAATTGGATGGCTACACCTTC. The encoded protein is CASREGELDGYTF.

The chain joins TRBV7-3 to TRBJ2-2, with 8 nucleotides matching TRBD2. V lost 1 base and J lost 7; bases outside the gene matches: 8. From germline, CDR1 is SGHTA and CDR2 FQGTGA. The CDR3 covers 16 residues. In DNA form, the CDR3 reads TGTGCCAGCAGCTTAAGGGCTAGCGGGCTTATCGGGGAGCTGTTTTTT. This codes for CASSLRASGLIGELFF.

This clone was detected only once. This chain joins TRBV4-2 and TRBJ2-1; 7 bases are shared with TRBD2. The CDR3 length is 13 residues. Per germline, CDR1 LGHNA and CDR2 YNFKEQ. The V and J ends lost 1 base and 10 bases, in that order; junction bases with no gene match: 4. In DNA form, the CDR3 reads TGTGCCAGCAGCCAAGCCTCGGGACTAGAGCAGTTCTTC. It yields the protein CASSQASGLEQFF.

V usage is TRBV7-9 and J usage is TRBJ1-2, with 8 bases identical to TRBD1. V gave up 7 bases and J gave up 4 bases; unmatched junction bases: 11. The CDR3 covers 15 residues. CDR1 is SEHNR and CDR2 is FQNEAQ in the germline V gene (reference sequence). The CDR3 DNA reads as TGTGCCAGCACCCCGCAGGGGGCCGGACCCTATGGCTACACCTTC. Its translation: CASTPQGAGPYGYTF.

The chain has TRBV7-9 and TRBJ1-1; D might be TRBD1 (6 bases). This CDR3 is built from 14 residues. The V end was cut by 2 bases, the J end by 4 bases, with 11 bases between. Germline V CDR1 and CDR2: SEHNR, FQNEAQ (reference sequence). This CDR3 reads CASSLTGISTEAFF. The CDR3 DNA reads as TGTGCCAGCAGCTTAACAGGGATCAGCACTGAAGCTTTCTTT.

J is TRBJ2-1 and V is TRBV27, with no clear D. In germline, CDR1 is MNHEY, CDR2 SMNVEV (reference sequence). Trimming took 2 bases from V and 0 from J, leaving 5 bases between them. The CDR3 covers 14 residues. The CDR3 is CASSLGSSYNEQFF. CDR3 nucleotide sequence: TGTGCCAGCAGTTTAGGTAGCTCCTACAATGAGCAGTTCTTC.